This T cell receptor beta chain is drawn from a study of cytomegalovirus exposure and HLA in healthy donors. The trim removed 4 bases at V and 4 bases at J, leaving 17 bases unmatched. The CDR3 loop spans 18 amino acids. Germline V gene lookup returns CDR1 SGHRS and CDR2 YFSETQ. 13 Jbeta primers and 60 Vbeta primers were used for the PCR. Sequencing used immunoSEQ multiplex PCR; TCRdb keeps in-frame clones, though not all of them. This table has roughly 170,000 clones, 75% to 85% appearing once. In the case of this clone: Its antigen remains unidentified.

Whole-study results and caveats: Most subjects had HLA-A and HLA-B alleles reportedly predicted accurately by TCR beta sequences. A later analysis linked a missense variant in DCLRE1C to the trimming of TCR beta V and J genes. The study recorded over 150 TCR beta chains that were cytomegalovirus-associated. Later, an analysis showed that TCR beta chains associated with HLA were more clonally expanded than others that were equally common.

The sequencing sample was made of PBMCs. V usage is TRBV5-1 and J usage is TRBJ1-2; 9 nucleotides align to TRBD1. This clonotype was sampled from a woman aged 45-65 years in good health and CMV-seropositive. The CDR3 protein is CASSLQGGQGPSSYGYTF. The CDR3 nucleotides read TGCGCCAGCAGCCTCCAAGGGGGACAGGGACCGTCTAGCTATGGCTACACCTTC.